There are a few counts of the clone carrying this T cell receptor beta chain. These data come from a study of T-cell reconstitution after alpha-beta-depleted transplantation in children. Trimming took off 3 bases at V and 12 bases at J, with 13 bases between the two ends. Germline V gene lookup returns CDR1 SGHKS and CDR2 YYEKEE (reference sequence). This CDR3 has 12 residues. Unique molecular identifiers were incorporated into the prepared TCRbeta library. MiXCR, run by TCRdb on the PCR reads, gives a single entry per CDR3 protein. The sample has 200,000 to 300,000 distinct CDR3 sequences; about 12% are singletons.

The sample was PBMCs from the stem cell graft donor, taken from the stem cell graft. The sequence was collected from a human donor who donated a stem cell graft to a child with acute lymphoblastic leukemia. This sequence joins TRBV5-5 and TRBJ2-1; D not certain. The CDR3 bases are TGTGCCAGCAGCTCCTTTAATGCCTGGCAGTTCTTC. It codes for CASSSFNAWQFF.